This T cell receptor beta chain derives from a study of blood T cell repertoires in COVID-19. This CDR3 region has 16 residues. V was cut by 6 bases and J by 7 bases, with 22 bases left in between. Per germline, CDR1 SGHKS and CDR2 YYEKEE (reference sequence). The table came from immunoSEQ multiplex PCR; TCRdb's copy has only in-frame clones and leaves some out. The table lists roughly 100,000 clones, around 87% of them singletons. The sequence came from a man in his forties or fifties with active or convalescent COVID-19. The chain couples TRBV5-5 to TRBJ2-2, with a weak D call TRBD1 (5 bases). The sequenced material came from peripheral blood. This chain's CDR3 is CASTLNPTEFGGELFF. CDR3 sequence (DNA): TGTGCCAGCACTCTTAATCCGACAGAGTTCGGCGGGGAGCTGTTTTTT.